The 22 T cell receptor beta chains given below trace back to one sample, sequenced in a study of immune cell composition in non-small cell lung cancer (dated by TCRdb to the late 2010s). The library was obtained by the immunoSEQ multiplex PCR assay. The table comes from immuneACCESS by way of TCRdb, which keeps in-frame sequences with V and J called. Part of the clones is missing from these tables; in studies checked, under half for an unresolved V gene and the rest for unknown reasons. This sample lists more than 1,500 clones; 80% to 85% were detected once. Of the sample, nearly 10% is held by the ten largest clones. Sequencing was done on a sample of lung tumor tissue. These receptors all come from a human donor with non-small cell lung cancer.

J is TRBJ2-7 and V is TRBV13; the match to TRBD2 covers 8 bases. Germline V gene sequence: CDR1 PRHDT, CDR2 FYEKMQ (reference sequence). J was trimmed by 5 bases and V by 0 bases; bases with no gene match: 6. CDR3 size: 15 residues. CDR3: CASSLGEGLVHEQYF. The CDR3 DNA reads as TGTGCCAGCAGCTTAGGAGAGGGACTAGTCCACGAGCAGTACTTC.

This chain links TRBV28 with TRBJ1-5, with 8 bases fitting TRBD1. There are 17 residues in the CDR3. V was clipped by 3 bases and J by 1 base; unmatched bases: 8. Germline CDR1 and CDR2: MDHEN and SYDVKM. CDR3 in amino acids: CASSFLGQGRSNQPQHF. The DNA for the CDR3 is TGTGCCAGCAGTTTCCTCGGACAGGGAAGGAGCAATCAGCCCCAGCATTTT.

V gene TRBV2 combines with J gene TRBJ1-6, with D perhaps TRBD1 (6 bases). The CDR3 is 12 residues long. The germline CDR1 and CDR2 sequences are SNHLY and FYNNEI. Trimming left V 8 bases short and J 11 bases short, with 13 bases between. CDR3 DNA sequence: TGTGCCAGCCAGTGGACAGATCCACCCCTCCACTTT. Its translation: CASQWTDPPLHF. Complete variable domain (other parts from reference TRBV2 and TRBJ1-6): EPEVTQTPSHQVTQMGQEVILRCVPISNHLYFYWYRQILGQKVEFLVSFYNNEISEKSEIFDDQFSVERPDGSNFTLKIRSTKLEDSAMYFCASQWTDPPLHFGNGTRLTVT.

The V call is TRBV27, the J call TRBJ2-7, with a possible D match to TRBD2 (6 bases). The CDR3 is 14 amino acids. V was clipped by 0 bases and J by 7 bases, with 13 bases between them. The V gene's germline CDR1 is MNHEY and CDR2 SMNVEV (reference sequence). CDR3 DNA sequence: TGTGCCAGCAGTTTATCGGGAGGCGGGCGGGAGCAGTACTTC. Its protein product is CASSLSGGGREQYF.

The genes are TRBV5-1 and TRBJ2-7, with 8 bases matching TRBD2. The germline CDR1 and CDR2 sequences are SGHRS and YFSETQ. The V segment lost 0 bases and the J segment 3 bases; nucleotides outside the gene matches: 8. The CDR3 totals 16 residues. CDR3 coding DNA: TGCGCCAGCAGCTTGGGCAGCGGGAGTTTCGACTACGAGCAGTACTTC. Translating it yields CASSLGSGSFDYEQYF.

This sequence joins TRBV14 and TRBJ2-1, with TRBD2 identical over 11 bases. The trim removed 2 bases at V and 7 bases at J, leaving 13 bases unmatched. The CDR3 totals 18 residues. In germline, CDR1 is SGHDN, CDR2 FVKESK. The CDR3 sequence: CASSQWARRLAGNNEQFF. CDR3 coding DNA: TGTGCCAGCAGCCAATGGGCCCGTAGACTAGCGGGAAATAATGAGCAGTTCTTC.

The V gene is TRBV7-2, the J gene TRBJ1-4, with 7 nucleotides matching TRBD1. With 0 bases clipped from V and 1 base from J, the junction kept 2 bases outside the gene matches. The germline gives CDR1 SGHTA, CDR2 FQGNSA. The CDR3 consists of 16 residues. CDR3 DNA sequence: TGTGCCAGCAGCTTAGCCCGGACAGGAACTAATGAAAAACTGTTTTTT. Encoded protein: CASSLARTGTNEKLFF.

This rearrangement joins TRBV27 to TRBJ2-7; D gene unclear. This CDR3 region has 13 residues. Germline loops: CDR1 MNHEY, CDR2 SMNVEV (reference sequence). V lost 2 bases and J lost 1, with 6 bases in between. The CDR3 sequence is CASSLKLSYEQYF. CDR3 bases: TGTGCCAGCAGTTTAAAACTATCCTACGAGCAGTACTTC.

The V and J genes are TRBV7-2 and TRBJ1-6; D is uncertain. Trimming shortened V by 1 base and J by 5 bases, and 6 bases separated the two germline ends. CDR1 is SGHTA and CDR2 is FQGNSA in the germline V gene. The CDR3 runs 14 residues. The DNA of the CDR3 is TGTGCCAGCAGCTTAGTCAGAAATAATTCACCCCTCCACTTT. Translation: CASSLVRNNSPLHF.

V and J are TRBV6-5 and TRBJ2-3, with a weak D call TRBD2 (6 bases). V lost 6 bases and J lost 5, with 18 bases in between. Germline CDR1 MNHEY, CDR2 SVGAGI. The CDR3 length is 15 residues. The CDR3 sequence: CASRPAGLPQDTQYF. Here the CDR3 DNA reads TGTGCCAGCAGACCCGCGGGACTTCCCCAAGATACGCAGTATTTT.

In this sample, this clone turned up a few times. The chain couples TRBV19 to TRBJ2-2; 7 nucleotides line up with TRBD1. This CDR3 is 16 amino acids long. Germline CDR1 reads LNHDA; CDR2 reads SQIVND (reference sequence). The V segment lost 1 base and the J segment 0 bases; nucleotides outside the gene matches: 2. CDR3 loop: CASSIGQGTNTGELFF. CDR3 bases: TGTGCCAGTAGTATAGGACAGGGAACGAACACCGGGGAGCTGTTTTTT.

The V call is TRBV7-9, the J call TRBJ2-5; D possibly corresponds to TRBD2 (6 bases). The V end was cut by 3 bases, the J end by 4 bases, with 12 bases between. Germline CDR1 SEHNR, CDR2 FQNEAQ (reference sequence). This CDR3 is built from 14 residues. CDR3 in amino acids: CASSLSGAVETQYF. The CDR3 region has the DNA TGTGCCAGCAGCTTGTCGGGAGCAGTAGAGACCCAGTACTTC.

The chain employs TRBV19 and TRBJ2-1; 13 positions agree with TRBD2. V lost 8 bases and J lost 5; bases outside the gene matches: 12. The germline gives CDR1 LNHDA, CDR2 SQIVND (reference sequence). The CDR3 is 17 residues long. Written as DNA, the CDR3 is TGTGCCAGTGGATGGACTAGCGGGAGAATGAGGAACAATGAGCAGTTCTTC. Protein: CASGWTSGRMRNNEQFF.

J is TRBJ2-1 and V is TRBV7-3; 11 positions match TRBD2. V trimming: 3 bases; J trimming: 8 bases; junction bases outside the gene matches: 9. CDR3 length equals 16 residues. Looked up from germline, CDR1 is SGHTA and CDR2 is FQGTGA. The CDR3 DNA sequence: TGTGCCAGCAGCTTCATAGCGGGAGGGGTCGGCGATGAGCAGTTCTTC. This encodes CASSFIAGGVGDEQFF.

The V gene is TRBV7-2, the J gene TRBJ1-1, with TRBD1 matching over 9 bases. The germline V gene has CDR1 SGHTA and CDR2 FQGNSA. CDR3 length: 14 amino acids. Trimming removed 5 bases from V and 6 bases from J; junction bases left unmatched: 7. Here the CDR3 DNA reads TGTGCCAGCAGCCAAGGACAGGGGCGGGCTGAAGCTTTCTTT. It encodes CASSQGQGRAEAFF. Full variable domain (missing parts from reference TRBV7-2 and TRBJ1-1): GAGVSQSPSNKVTEKGKDVELRCDPISGHTALYWYRQSLGQGLEFLIYFQGNSAPDKSGLPSDRFSAERTGGSVSTLTIQRTQQEDSAVYLCASSQGQGRAEAFFGQGTRLTVV.

The rearrangement uses TRBV2 and TRBJ2-7; possibly TRBD2 for D (6 bases). V lost 4 bases and J 3 bases, leaving 16 bases between the germline ends. The V gene's germline CDR1 is SNHLY and CDR2 FYNNEI. CDR3 size: 15 residues. CDR3 sequence: CASSGLEGGIYEQYF. The CDR3 DNA is TGTGCCAGCAGTGGCCTGGAGGGCGGGATCTACGAGCAGTACTTC.

The chain is built from TRBV19 and TRBJ2-3; 9 bases match TRBD1. V trimming: 10 bases; J trimming: 4 bases; junction bases outside the gene matches: 9. The CDR3 contains 14 residues. Germline assignment: CDR1 LNHDA and CDR2 SQIVND (reference sequence). For the CDR3, the DNA is TGTGCCATCTCGGACAGGGGCCTTGCAGATACGCAGTATTTT. Its translation: CAISDRGLADTQYF. The full variable domain, in which reference TRBV19 and TRBJ2-3 provide the parts outside the CDR3, is DGGITQSPKYLFRKEGQNVTLSCEQNLNHDAMYWYRQDPGQGLRLIYYSQIVNDFQKGDIAEGYSVSREKKESFPLTVTSAQKNPTAFYLCAISDRGLADTQYFGPGTRLTVL.

In its sample, this clone was seen a few times. The chain recombines TRBV28 with TRBJ1-5; 7 bases match TRBD1. Trimming removed 2 bases from V and 3 bases from J; junction bases left unmatched: 4. There are 15 residues in the CDR3. Germline V gene data show CDR1 as MDHEN and CDR2 as SYDVKM. The CDR3 bases are TGTGCCAGCAGTTTACTCGACAGGGACAATCAGCCCCAGCATTTT. Protein sequence: CASSLLDRDNQPQHF.

This sequence joins TRBV5-3 and TRBJ2-5, with 12 bases that match TRBD2. TRBV5-3 is filed as an ORF, its function uncertain. CDR3 length equals 16 residues. Germline trimming cut 2 bases from V and 3 bases from J; bases unmatched to any gene: 5. This chain's CDR3 is CARSLGTSGLEETQYF. In DNA form, the CDR3 reads TGTGCCAGAAGCTTAGGGACTAGCGGGTTGGAAGAGACCCAGTACTTC.

This chain joins TRBV21-1 and TRBJ2-5; the table calls TRBD1, which could not be checked here. TRBV21-1 is a recognized pseudogene. The CDR3 totals 19 residues. The CDR3 protein is CASSNEEPRDRRTQETQYF. The CDR3 nucleotides read TGTGCCAGCAGCAACGAAGAGCCCCGGGACAGGCGAACCCAAGAGACCCAGTACTTC.

This clone is a singleton in its sample. The chain joins TRBV4-1 to TRBJ1-4; D not resolved. The V gene lost 5 bases and the J gene lost 8 bases, with 18 bases spanning the gap. This CDR3 spans 15 amino acids. CDR1 is MGHRA and CDR2 is YSYEKL in the germline V gene. The CDR3 region has the DNA TGCGCCAGCAGCACCCAACAGCGGACGATGGAAAAACTGTTTTTT. Amino acids: CASSTQQRTMEKLFF.

This clone was picked up one time. CDR3 coding DNA: TGTGCCAGCAGCTCTGGGGGGGCCCGAAGGGACTATGGCTACACCTTC. It yields the protein CASSSGGARRDYGYTF. V gene TRBV5-4 combines with J gene TRBJ1-2, with D possibly matching TRBD1 (6 bases). The CDR3 is 16 residues long. Trimming removed 3 bases from V and 3 bases from J, with 18 bases in between. Germline CDR1 is SGHNT and CDR2 is YYREEE (reference sequence).